This T cell receptor (beta chain) emerged from a study of T cells in Graves' hyperthyroidism and ophthalmopathy. RNA transcripts provided the source from which TCR beta CDR3 regions were amplified. An initial round of RT-PCR targeting the TCR CDR3 relied on the HTBI primer set. From the multiplex PCR reads, TCRdb called clonotypes with MiXCR, one entry per CDR3 protein. There are approximately 270,000 distinct CDR3 sequences in the sample; about 14% occur only once, and roughly 15% lies in the top ten. Trimming cost V 5 bases and J 5 bases; bases outside gene matches: 11. CDR3 size: 15 residues. Germline CDR1 SGHVS, CDR2 FNYEAQ.

The chain links TRBV7-6 to TRBJ2-5, with 7 bases identical to TRBD2. The sample taken for sequencing was blood. This TCR came from a woman between 40 and 50 years old with Graves' hyperthyroidism that later progressed to Graves' ophthalmopathy. The CDR3 sequence is CASSLGLGIGETQYF. CDR3 bases: TGTGCCAGCAGCCTCGGACTAGGGATCGGGGAGACCCAGTACTTC.